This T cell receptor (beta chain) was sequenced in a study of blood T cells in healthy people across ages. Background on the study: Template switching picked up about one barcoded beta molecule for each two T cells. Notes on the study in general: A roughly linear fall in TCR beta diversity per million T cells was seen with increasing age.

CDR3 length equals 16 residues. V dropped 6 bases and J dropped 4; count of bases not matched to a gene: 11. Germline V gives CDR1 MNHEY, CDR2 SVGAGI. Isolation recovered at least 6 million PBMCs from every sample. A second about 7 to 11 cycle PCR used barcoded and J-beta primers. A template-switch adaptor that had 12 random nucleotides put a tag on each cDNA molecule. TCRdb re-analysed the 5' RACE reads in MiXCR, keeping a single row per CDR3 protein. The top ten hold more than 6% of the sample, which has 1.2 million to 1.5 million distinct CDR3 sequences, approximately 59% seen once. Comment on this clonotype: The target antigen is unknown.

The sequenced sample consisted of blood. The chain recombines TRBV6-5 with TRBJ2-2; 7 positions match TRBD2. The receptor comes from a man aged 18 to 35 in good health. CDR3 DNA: TGTGCCAGCAGCGTAAATCCGACTAGCTCCACCGGGGAGCTGTTTTTT. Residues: CASSVNPTSSTGELFF.